This TCR beta chain was obtained from a study of blood T cell repertoires in COVID-19. The CDR3 has 14 residues. Germline values: CDR1 SEHNR, CDR2 FQNEAQ (reference sequence). Trimming pared 1 base from V and 6 bases from J, leaving 9 bases between. Repertoires were generated with immunoSEQ multiplex PCR, while TCRdb's copy carries only in-frame clones and drops some. The sample lists 65,000 or so clones; almost 85% were seen once. This chain joins TRBV7-9 and TRBJ2-2, with unresolved D. Sequenced: peripheral blood. The clonotype originates from a man in his 60s with acute or convalescent COVID-19. CDR3: CASSLEVGAGELFF. For the CDR3, the DNA is TGTGCCAGCAGCTTAGAGGTGGGCGCCGGGGAGCTGTTTTTT. Drawing the rest from reference TRBV7-9 and TRBJ2-2, the complete variable domain is DTGVSQNPRHKITKRGQNVTFRCDPISEHNRLYWYRQTLGQGPEFLTYFQNEAQLEKSRLLSDRFSAERPKGSFSTLEIQRTEQGDSAMYLCASSLEVGAGELFFGEGSRLTVL.